This TCR beta chain was sequenced in a study of blood T cell repertoires in COVID-19. Study overall: The United States, Italy and Spain provided the acute and convalescent COVID-19 samples.

V lost 6 bases, J lost 7 bases, and 1 base stayed unmatched. This CDR3 is 10 amino acids long. CDR1 is SQVTM, CDR2 ANQGSEA, per germline. A remark on this clone: A far bigger clonotype differs at one base, so this is likely a read error.

Authors' analysis steps: For nucleated cells, counts were estimated from reference gene primer amplification. Profiled with immunoSEQ multiplex PCR; TCRdb holds only in-frame clones, not every one. That table furnishes V, J and clone size, whereas the DNA furnished D and trimming. This sample has fewer than 350,000 clones, with 65% to 90% found just once. The sequence came from a human donor in a cohort sampled during active COVID-19. What was sequenced was peripheral blood. This rearrangement joins TRBV29-1 to TRBJ1-1; 8 nucleotides line up with TRBD1. CDR3 sequence: CSVGQGEAFF. In DNA, the CDR3 is TGCAGCGTCGGACAGGGTGAAGCTTTCTTT. Filled out from reference TRBV29-1 and TRBJ1-1, the complete variable domain reads SAVISQKPSRDICQRGTSLTIQCQVDSQVTMMFWYRQQPGQSLTLIATANQGSEATYESGFVIDKFPISRPNLTFSTLTVSNMSPEDSSIYLCSVGQGEAFFGQGTRLTVV.